The clone carrying this TCR beta chain was picked up a small number of times. This entry comes from a study of T-cell reconstitution after alpha-beta-depleted transplantation in children. CDR1 is ENHRY, CDR2 SYGVKD, per germline. V lost 2 bases and J lost 5, with 21 bases in between. This CDR3 is 17 amino acids long. A TCRbeta library incorporating unique molecular identifiers was prepared. TCRdb independently ran MiXCR on the PCR reads; one entry per CDR3 protein. The sample lists approximately 640,000 distinct CDR3 sequences, approximately 16% occurring once. This sample comprised PBMCs from the stem cell graft donor, obtained from the stem cell graft. This sequence joins TRBV10-3 and TRBJ2-5; the D gene is possibly TRBD2 (6 bases). The receptor was isolated from a human donor who donated a stem cell graft to a child with acute myeloid leukemia. The CDR3: CAISEIETGGAAETQYF. The DNA for the CDR3 is TGTGCCATCAGTGAGATTGAGACGGGCGGGGCGGCCGAGACCCAGTACTTC.